The 20 T cell receptor beta chains reported below all come from one sample, sequenced in a study of blood T cell repertoires in COVID-19. The protocol was immunoSEQ multiplex PCR, while the TCRdb copy is restricted to in-frame clones and leaves out a portion. The profile shows around 140,000 clones, approximately 80% of them singletons. The sequenced sample consisted of peripheral blood. These receptors were taken from a human donor in a cohort sampled during active COVID-19.

The chain has TRBV12-3 or TRBV12-4 and TRBJ2-1; maybe TRBD1 (5 bases). CDR3 length: 11 residues. Between the trimmed V and J ends, which lost 2 bases and 12 bases, there was a span of 8 bases. The CDR3 protein is CASSLTGPQFF. The CDR3 DNA reads TGTGCCAGCAGTTTAACAGGACCGCAGTTCTTC.

The chain has TRBV7-9 and TRBJ2-3; 8 nucleotides line up with TRBD2. J gave up 0 bases and V 5 bases, and 4 bases lay outside the gene matches. This CDR3 has 15 amino acids. Germline V lookup: CDR1 SEHNR, CDR2 FQNEAQ (reference sequence). For the CDR3, the DNA is TGTGCCAGCAGCATCTTAGCGGGGAGCACAGATACGCAGTATTTT. Protein sequence: CASSILAGSTDTQYF.

The chain has TRBV16 and TRBJ2-7; 7 positions agree with TRBD1. Germline V lookup: CDR1 KGHSY, CDR2 FQNENV. V trimming: 3 bases; J trimming: 1 base; junction bases outside the gene matches: 3. This CDR3 spans 14 amino acids. The CDR3 loop reads CASSQDRKSYEQYV. The CDR3 DNA sequence: TGTGCCAGCAGCCAGGACAGGAAGTCCTACGAGCAGTACGTC.

The J gene is TRBJ2-5, the V gene TRBV9, with a tentative D call TRBD2 (7 bases). Germline V gene sequence: CDR1 SGDLS, CDR2 YYNGEE. CDR3 length: 15 amino acids. V lost 0 bases and J lost 5, with 14 bases in between. The CDR3 region is CASSVGGGAGETQYF. CDR3 in DNA: TGTGCCAGCAGCGTAGGAGGGGGGGCCGGTGAGACCCAGTACTTC.

This chain connects TRBV19 to TRBJ1-5; TRBD1 agrees at 7 bases. The CDR3 contains 15 residues. CDR1 and CDR2 from the germline V gene are LNHDA and SQIVND (reference sequence). The V and J ends lost 1 base and 9 bases, in that order; junction bases with no gene match: 9. The CDR3, as DNA: TGTGCCAGTAGTATAGGGGCAGGGGGTACCACGCCCCAGCATTTT. It translates to CASSIGAGGTTPQHF.

V usage is TRBV5-4 and J usage is TRBJ1-2, with a weak D call TRBD1 (5 bases). Germline V lookup: CDR1 SGHNT, CDR2 YYREEE (reference sequence). This CDR3 contains 13 residues. Trimming took off 4 bases at V and 7 bases at J, with 14 bases between the two ends. The CDR3 DNA reads as TGTGCCAGCAGCACGACAGCCCTACCTGGCTACACCTTC. Translated, it gives CASSTTALPGYTF.

The chain has TRBV5-5 and TRBJ2-5; TRBD2 agrees at 7 bases. V trimming: 2 bases; J trimming: 1 base; junction bases outside the gene matches: 8. Looked up from germline, CDR1 is SGHKS and CDR2 is YYEKEE (reference sequence). The CDR3 consists of 16 residues. CDR3 sequence (DNA): TGTGCCAGCAGCTTTGGCGGGGGAACCGCCCAAGAGACCCAGTACTTC. Its protein is CASSFGGGTAQETQYF.

The CDR3 DNA reads TGCAGCGTTTCTTTGGGACAGGCAACTCAGCCCCAGCATTTT. Protein sequence: CSVSLGQATQPQHF. This chain uses TRBV29-1 with TRBJ1-5; 8 bases are a match to TRBD1. The CDR3 runs 14 residues. The J segment lost 6 bases and the V segment lost 5 bases, leaving 9 bases of the junction unmatched. CDR1 and CDR2 (germline): SQVTM, ANQGSEA.

The chain joins TRBV27 to TRBJ2-5, with TRBD2 matching 8 bases. V was pared by 6 bases and J by 4 bases, with 13 bases of the junction left unmatched. The CDR3 sequence is 16 residues long. Germline V lookup: CDR1 MNHEY, CDR2 SMNVEV (reference sequence). The CDR3 sequence is CASRPFDGGGLETQYF. The CDR3 bases are TGTGCCAGCAGGCCCTTTGACGGGGGGGGGCTAGAGACCCAGTACTTC.

This clone showed up just once. The CDR3 nucleotides read TGTGCCAGCAGTTTACGTCAGGGAGGAATGAGCAATGAGCAGTTCTTC. It is translated as CASSLRQGGMSNEQFF. The genes are TRBV27 and TRBJ2-1; possible D gene TRBD2, 6 bases. Trimming stripped 2 bases from V and 6 bases from J, with 17 bases between. The germline V gene encodes CDR1 MNHEY and CDR2 SMNVEV (reference sequence). The length of the CDR3 is 16 residues.

This clone appeared once. The CDR3 DNA sequence: TGTGCCAGCAGCTCGGGGAGCTCCTACAATGAGCAGTTCTTC. Translation: CASSSGSSYNEQFF. This chain uses TRBV9 with TRBJ2-1; possibly TRBD2 for D (5 bases). Germline V lookup: CDR1 SGDLS, CDR2 YYNGEE. Deletions cut 4 bases from V and 0 bases from J, with 8 bases between. The CDR3 covers 14 residues.

This chain links TRBV2 with TRBJ1-6; 8 positions match TRBD1. CDR3 size: 15 residues. Trimming cost V 4 bases and J 3 bases; bases outside gene matches: 2. Germline loops: CDR1 SNHLY, CDR2 FYNNEI. CDR3 bases: TGTGCCAGCAGTGTACAGGGGGACTATAATTCACCCCTCCACTTT. The encoded protein is CASSVQGDYNSPLHF.

This chain connects TRBV5-4 to TRBJ2-2, with no clear D. V dropped 2 bases and J dropped 7 bases, with 15 bases sitting between them. CDR3 size: 15 residues. Germline V gene data show CDR1 as SGHNT and CDR2 as YYREEE (reference sequence). CDR3 sequence (DNA): TGTGCCAGCAGCTTTGGCGGCGTGGTGGGCGGGGAGCTGTTTTTT. Translating it yields CASSFGGVVGGELFF.

V is TRBV6-6 and J is TRBJ2-1; 11 bases are shared with TRBD2. Per the germline V gene, CDR1 is MNHNY and CDR2 is SVGAGI (reference sequence). The CDR3 sequence is 15 residues long. The junction had 4 bases not matched to a gene; V was cut back by 4 bases and J by 5 bases. The CDR3 loop is CASSSTSGANNEQFF. The CDR3 region has the DNA TGTGCCAGCAGTTCGACTAGCGGGGCGAACAATGAGCAGTTCTTC.

The chain recombines TRBV5-4 with TRBJ2-3, with 8 bases matching TRBD2. The CDR3 extends over 17 amino acids. After removal of 4 bases from V and 5 bases from J, the junction contained 15 bases not matched to a gene. CDR1 is SGHNT, CDR2 YYREEE, per germline (reference sequence). CDR3 amino acids: CASSPRPRGGPGDTQYF. The CDR3 DNA reads TGTGCCAGCAGCCCTCGGCCCCGGGGGGGCCCGGGAGATACGCAGTATTTT.

The chain employs TRBV29-1 and TRBJ2-5; D remains ambiguous. Trimming pared 6 bases from V and 7 bases from J, leaving 12 bases between. CDR3 length: 11 residues. CDR1 and CDR2 from the germline V gene are SQVTM and ANQGSEA. CDR3 sequence reads: CSVFPLGTQYF. CDR3 DNA: TGCAGCGTATTCCCTCTAGGGACCCAGTACTTC.

A single count supports this clone. The genes are TRBV5-1 and TRBJ2-1; a weak D match, TRBD2 (5 bases). Trimming removed 1 base at V and 7 bases at J, with 9 bases between. The CDR3 runs 13 residues. The V gene's germline CDR1 is SGHRS and CDR2 YFSETQ. The CDR3 bases are TGCGCCAGCAGCTTGCAGCGGCTGAATGAGCAGTTCTTC. Translation gives CASSLQRLNEQFF.

The rearrangement uses TRBV27 and TRBJ2-1; a weak D match, TRBD1 (6 bases). Germline loops: CDR1 MNHEY, CDR2 SMNVEV (reference sequence). The CDR3 has 18 residues. Trimming cost V 0 bases and J 0 bases, with 15 bases left between them. CDR3 amino acids: CASSLSGALGSSYNEQFF. CDR3 nucleotides: TGTGCCAGCAGTTTATCGGGGGCGCTCGGTAGCTCCTACAATGAGCAGTTCTTC.

This chain uses TRBV5-6 with TRBJ2-2; tentative D call: TRBD1 (6 bases). Trimming left V 4 bases short and J 1 base short, with 8 bases between. This CDR3 spans 14 amino acids. CDR1 and CDR2 (germline): SGHDT, YYEEEE. The CDR3 nucleotides read TGTGCCAGCAGCCCGACAGGGAACACCGGGGAGCTGTTTTTT. Its protein product is CASSPTGNTGELFF. The whole variable domain, remainder taken from reference TRBV5-6 and TRBJ2-2, is DAGVTQSPTHLIKTRGQQVTLRCSPKSGHDTVSWYQQALGQGPQFIFQYYEEEERQRGNFPDRFSGHQFPNYSSELNVNALLLGDSALYLCASSPTGNTGELFFGEGSRLTVL.

The V gene is TRBV6-2 or TRBV6-3, the J gene TRBJ2-3; the match to TRBD2 covers 7 bases. The CDR3 length is 15 residues. The trim removed 4 bases at V and 3 bases at J, leaving 7 bases unmatched. CDR1 and CDR2 (germline): MNHEY, SVGEGT. The CDR3 nucleotides read TGTGCCAGCAGTTCGGGCGGGAGACGGACAGATACGCAGTATTTT. As protein: CASSSGGRRTDTQYF.